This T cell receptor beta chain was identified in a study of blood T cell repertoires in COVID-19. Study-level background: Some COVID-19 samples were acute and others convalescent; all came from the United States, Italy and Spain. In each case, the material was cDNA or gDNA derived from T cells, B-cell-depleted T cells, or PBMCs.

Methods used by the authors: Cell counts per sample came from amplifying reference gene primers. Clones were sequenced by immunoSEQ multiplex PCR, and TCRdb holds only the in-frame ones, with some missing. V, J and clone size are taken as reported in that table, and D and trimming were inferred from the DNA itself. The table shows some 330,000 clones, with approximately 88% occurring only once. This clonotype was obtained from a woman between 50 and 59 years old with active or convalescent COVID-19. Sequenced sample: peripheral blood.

CDR3 sequence: CASSQYQGVDGYTF. Here the CDR3 DNA reads TGTGCCAGCAGCCAATACCAGGGTGTGGATGGCTACACCTTC. The J gene is TRBJ1-2, the V gene TRBV3-1 (or the pseudogene TRBV3-2); D is possibly TRBD1 (5 bases). Germline CDR1 and CDR2: LGHDT and YNNKEL (reference sequence). This CDR3 has 14 residues. V lost 2 bases and J 6 bases, leaving 13 bases between the germline ends.